A selection of T cell receptor beta chains follows, all from one sample in a study of identifying expanded T cells in peripheral blood. Only in-frame clones appear in the TCRdb table, and some are missing; sequencing was by immunoSEQ multiplex PCR. The data contain about 90,000 clones, 70% to 90% of them singletons. Specimen: blood. The receptors shown here come from a person aged 18-69 years in good health. Both conserved end residues are trimmed from each CDR3. Clone size appears in some rows only: once, few, many, or a class for an expanded clone.

>NA|TRBJ1-2|TRBV6-1
ASSPRLAGGYT
>NA|TRBJ2-1|TRBV5-1
ASSLADSDYNEQF
>NA|TRBJ2-1|TRBV7-3
ASSLLAGGHNEQF
>NA|TRBJ1-5|TRBV6-1
ASSDGGRYSNQPQH
>once|TRBJ1-4|TRBV7-9
ASSLGQANYENEKLF
>NA|TRBJ1-3|TRBV5-4
ASSRDRGDTIY
>NA|TRBJ2-1|TRBV4-2
ASKGLQNRGEQF
>NA|TRBJ1-1|TRBV18
ASSPNRDTEAF
>few|TRBJ2-7|TRBV4-3
ASSQGGLTGGAEQY
>NA|TRBJ1-2|TRBV10-3
AISEATDYGYT
>NA|TRBJ1-1|TRBV14
ASSQELQNTEAF
>NA|TRBJ2-3|TRBV12-5
ASSEPNTDTQY
>NA|TRBJ1-1|TRBV6-5
ASSYPGEAEAF
>NA|TRBJ2-3|TRBV10-3
ASQRGSTDTQY
>once|TRBJ2-4|TRBV30
AWSLGSLAKNIQY
>NA|TRBJ2-5|TRBV6-1
AGARGTGVLETQY
>NA|TRBJ1-3|TRBV13
ASSRTQGNGNTIY
>NA|TRBJ1-1|TRBV19
ASSIRGNTEAF
>NA|TRBJ1-2|TRBV6-1
ASSESPYGYT
>NA|TRBJ1-5|TRBV7-9
ASSLAGRGNQPQH
>NA|TRBJ1-4|TRBV9
ASSVDSNEKLF
>NA|TRBJ1-5|TRBV4-1
ASSQPMTGYQPQH